The entry below gives a single T cell receptor beta chain sequence along with its context. This clone's antigen is unknown. Base qualities were left out, and no much larger clone turns up one base away. Including the terminal cysteine and phenylalanine, the CDR3 comprises 14 residues. Just the 42-base CDR3 DNA is kept, in frame starting at base 1. The germline V gene encodes CDR1 SGHRS and CDR2 YFSETQ. V is pruned by 0 bases and J by 7 bases, leaving 0 bases of the junction without a gene match. Patients with autoimmune disease history or receiving systemic immunosuppression were excluded from the trial. Peripheral blood for TCR sequencing was drawn from every dose cohort at baseline, at cycle 4 day 1 and at cycle 7 day 1. Samples came from an open-label, multicenter, first-in-human phase I dose-escalation trial of ivuxolimab. Adults with locally advanced or metastatic melanoma, renal cell carcinoma, hepatocellular carcinoma or head and neck squamous cell carcinoma were enrolled in the trial. Before TCR sequencing, CD4+ T cells and CD8+ T cells were sorted from peripheral blood as separate populations.

The sample is drawn from a study of OX40 agonist ivuxolimab in advanced cancers. A note on the overall study: The costimulatory receptor OX40 (CD134) was targeted by ivuxolimab, a fully human IgG2 agonistic monoclonal antibody. Intravenous ivuxolimab was administered to patients every 2 weeks at six dose levels: 0.01, 0.1, 0.3, 1.5, 3 and 10 mg/kg. Of the 52 patients in dose escalation, approximately 20 had hepatocellular carcinoma, about 15 had melanoma, 9 had renal cell carcinoma and 9 had head and neck cancer. In the dose-escalation cohort, approximately 82% of patients were male, and the mean age was 60 years with a range of 23 to 79. Prior anti-PD-1, anti-PD-L1 or anti-CTLA-4 therapy was permitted, and checkpoint inhibitors had been received by 40% to 50% of dose-escalation patients. Partial responses occurred in three dose-escalation patients, of whom one had hepatocellular carcinoma and two had cutaneous melanoma. The point of sequencing TCRbeta in the periphery was to test whether ivuxolimab changed TCR sequence diversity and drove clonal T-cell expansion. The monotherapy dose-escalation portion (N = 52 patients) of the phase I ivuxolimab trial is reported in the paper. Broad study findings and their caveats: After ivuxolimab, expanded clones were on average more numerous among CD8+ T cells than among CD4+ T cells. Which antigens the clonally expanded peripheral T cells were specific for was not determined. Partial responders in the 0.1-3.0 mg/kg groups had among the lowest normalized peripheral clonal expansion, especially among CD8+ T cells. Clonal expansion of both CD4+ and CD8+ blood T cells was observed from baseline to week 6 at doses 0.1 to 3.0 mg/kg. Low levels of normalized T-cell clonal expansion were also shown by some nonresponding patients.

Genomic DNA was extracted from sorted cells for sequencing of the TCRbeta CDR3 region. The immunoSEQ Assay was used to sequence the TCRbeta CDR3 regions. The table comes from immuneACCESS by way of TCRdb, which keeps in-frame sequences with V and J called. Part of the clones is missing from these tables; in studies checked, under half for an unresolved V gene and the rest for unknown reasons. The sample table shows tens of thousands of clones, and around four fifths are seen once. The top ten constitute 1.5% to 2% of the sample. The TCR sequence derives from an adult with an advanced solid tumor such as melanoma, head and neck, liver or kidney cancer. Sample: CD4+ or CD8+ T cells sorted from blood, taken in a trial of the OX40 agonist ivuxolimab. Recombination connected TRBV5-1 to TRBJ1-4; 10 middle bases align to TRBD1. This receptor carries the CDR3 CASSLGDRGEKLFF. The DNA sequence is TGCGCCAGCAGCTTGGGGGACAGGGGTGAAAAACTGTTTTTT.